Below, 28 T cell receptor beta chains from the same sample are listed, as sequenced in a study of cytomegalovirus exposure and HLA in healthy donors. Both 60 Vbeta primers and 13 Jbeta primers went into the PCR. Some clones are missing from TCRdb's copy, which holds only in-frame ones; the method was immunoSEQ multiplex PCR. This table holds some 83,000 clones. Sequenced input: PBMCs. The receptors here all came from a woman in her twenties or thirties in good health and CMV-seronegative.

Written as DNA, the CDR3 is TGTGCCAGCTCACCTAACCGGGGCATAGTAGCGGGCCCTGACACAGATACGCAGTATTTT. Translated, it gives CASSPNRGIVAGPDTDTQYF. V gene TRBV18 combines with J gene TRBJ2-3; 7 bases are shared with TRBD2. V was clipped by 3 bases and J by 2 bases; unmatched bases: 20. Per the germline V gene, CDR1 is KGHSH and CDR2 is LQKENI. CDR3 size: 20 residues.

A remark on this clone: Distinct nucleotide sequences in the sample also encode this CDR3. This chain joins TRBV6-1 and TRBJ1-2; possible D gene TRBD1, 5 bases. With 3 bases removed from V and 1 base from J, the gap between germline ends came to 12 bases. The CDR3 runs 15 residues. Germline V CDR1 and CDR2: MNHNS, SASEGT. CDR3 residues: CASSDRASINYGYTF. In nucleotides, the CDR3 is TGTGCCAGCAGTGACAGGGCCAGTATTAACTATGGCTACACCTTC.

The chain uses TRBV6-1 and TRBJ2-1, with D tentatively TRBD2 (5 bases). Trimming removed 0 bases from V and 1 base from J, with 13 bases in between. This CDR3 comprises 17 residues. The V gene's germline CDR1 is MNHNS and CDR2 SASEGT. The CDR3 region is CASSEAGLMASYNEQFF. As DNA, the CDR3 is TGTGCCAGCAGTGAAGCTGGACTCATGGCGTCCTACAATGAGCAGTTCTTC.

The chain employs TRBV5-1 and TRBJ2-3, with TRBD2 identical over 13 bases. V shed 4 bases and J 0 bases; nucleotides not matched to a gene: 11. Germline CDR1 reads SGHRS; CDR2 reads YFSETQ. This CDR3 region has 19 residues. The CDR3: CASSGRTSGGLTSTDTQYF. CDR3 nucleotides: TGCGCCAGCAGCGGCAGGACTAGCGGGGGCCTAACAAGCACAGATACGCAGTATTTT.

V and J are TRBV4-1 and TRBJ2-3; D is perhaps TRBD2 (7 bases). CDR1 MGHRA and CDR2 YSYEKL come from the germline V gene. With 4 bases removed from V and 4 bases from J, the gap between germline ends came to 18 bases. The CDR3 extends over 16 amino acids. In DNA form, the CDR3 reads TGCGCCAGCAGCCCCGAAAGGGGGGGGATGGCAGATACGCAGTATTTT. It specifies CASSPERGGMADTQYF.

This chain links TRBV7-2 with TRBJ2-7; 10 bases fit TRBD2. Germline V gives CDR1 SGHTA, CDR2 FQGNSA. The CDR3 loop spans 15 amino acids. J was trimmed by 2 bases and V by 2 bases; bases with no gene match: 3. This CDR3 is CASSLSGGDAYEQYF. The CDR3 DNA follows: TGTGCCAGCAGCTTAAGCGGGGGGGATGCCTACGAGCAGTACTTC.

The CDR3 sequence is CASSEQGSDYEQYF. The CDR3 coding sequence is TGTGCCAGCAGCGAACAGGGTTCGGACTACGAGCAGTACTTC. The chain recombines TRBV25-1 with TRBJ2-7, with D possibly TRBD1 on 6 matching bases. The CDR3 is 14 residues long. CDR1 and CDR2 from the germline V gene are MGHDK and SYGVNS. With 6 bases removed from V and 3 bases from J, the gap between germline ends came to 15 bases.

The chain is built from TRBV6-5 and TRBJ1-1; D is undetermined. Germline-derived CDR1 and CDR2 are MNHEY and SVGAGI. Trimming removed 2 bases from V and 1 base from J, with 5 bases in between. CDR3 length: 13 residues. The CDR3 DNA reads TGTGCCAGCAGTTACACTAAGAACACTGAAGCTTTCTTT. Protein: CASSYTKNTEAFF.

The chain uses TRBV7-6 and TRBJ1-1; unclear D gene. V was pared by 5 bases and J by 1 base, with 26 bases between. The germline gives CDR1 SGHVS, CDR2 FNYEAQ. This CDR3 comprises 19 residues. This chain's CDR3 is CASSPVASGSTASNTEAFF. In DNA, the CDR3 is TGTGCCAGCAGCCCAGTAGCCAGTGGTAGCACCGCATCGAACACTGAAGCTTTCTTT.

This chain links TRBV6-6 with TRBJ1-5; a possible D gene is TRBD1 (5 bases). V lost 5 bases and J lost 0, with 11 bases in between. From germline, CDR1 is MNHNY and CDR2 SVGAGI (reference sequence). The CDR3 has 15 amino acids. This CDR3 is CASSLTDNSNQPQHF. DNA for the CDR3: TGTGCCAGCAGTCTCACGGACAATAGCAATCAGCCCCAGCATTTT.

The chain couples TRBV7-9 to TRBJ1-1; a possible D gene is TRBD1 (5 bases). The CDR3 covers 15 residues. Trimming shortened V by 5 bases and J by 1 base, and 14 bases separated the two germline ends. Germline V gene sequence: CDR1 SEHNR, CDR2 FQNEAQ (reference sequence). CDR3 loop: CASSPPRGGNTEAFF. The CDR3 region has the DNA TGTGCCAGCAGCCCACCCCGCGGGGGGAACACTGAAGCTTTCTTT.

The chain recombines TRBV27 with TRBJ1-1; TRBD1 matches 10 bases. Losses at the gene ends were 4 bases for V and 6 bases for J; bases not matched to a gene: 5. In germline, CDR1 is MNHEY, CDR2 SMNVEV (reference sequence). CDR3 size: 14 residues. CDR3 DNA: TGTGCCAGCAGTTCGACAGGGGGCAACCCTGAAGCTTTCTTT. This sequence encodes CASSSTGGNPEAFF.

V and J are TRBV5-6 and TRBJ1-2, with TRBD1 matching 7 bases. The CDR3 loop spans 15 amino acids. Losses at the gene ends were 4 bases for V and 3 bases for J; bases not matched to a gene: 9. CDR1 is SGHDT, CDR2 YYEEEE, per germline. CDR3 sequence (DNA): TGTGCCAGCAGCCTCTGGACAGGCGGATACTATGGCTACACCTTC. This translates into CASSLWTGGYYGYTF.

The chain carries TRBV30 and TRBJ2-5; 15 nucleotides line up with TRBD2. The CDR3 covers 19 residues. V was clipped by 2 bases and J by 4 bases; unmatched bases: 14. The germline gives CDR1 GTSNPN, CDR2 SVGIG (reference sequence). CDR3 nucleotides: TGTGCCTGGAGTCCTATCCTCGGACTAGCGGGGGGGAACAGAGAGACCCAGTACTTC. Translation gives CAWSPILGLAGGNRETQYF.

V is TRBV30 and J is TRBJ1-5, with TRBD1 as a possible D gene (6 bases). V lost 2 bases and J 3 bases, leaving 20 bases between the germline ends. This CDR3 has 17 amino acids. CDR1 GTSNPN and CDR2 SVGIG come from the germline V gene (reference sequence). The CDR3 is CAWSWGRGPSDNQPQHF. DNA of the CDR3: TGTGCCTGGAGTTGGGGGCGGGGGCCAAGTGACAATCAGCCCCAGCATTTT.

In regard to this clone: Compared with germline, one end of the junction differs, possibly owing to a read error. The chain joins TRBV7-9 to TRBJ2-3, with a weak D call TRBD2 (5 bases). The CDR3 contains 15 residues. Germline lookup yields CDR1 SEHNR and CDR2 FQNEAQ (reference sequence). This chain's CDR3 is CASSLAALATDTQYF. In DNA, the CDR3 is TGTGCCAGCAGCCTAGCTGCTCTCGCGACAGATACGCAGTATTTT.

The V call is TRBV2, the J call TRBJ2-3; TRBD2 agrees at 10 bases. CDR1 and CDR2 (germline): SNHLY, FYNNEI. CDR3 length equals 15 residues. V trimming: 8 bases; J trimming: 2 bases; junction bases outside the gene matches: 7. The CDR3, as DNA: TGTGCCAGCCAGAGGACTAGCGGAGACACAGATACGCAGTATTTT. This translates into CASQRTSGDTDTQYF.

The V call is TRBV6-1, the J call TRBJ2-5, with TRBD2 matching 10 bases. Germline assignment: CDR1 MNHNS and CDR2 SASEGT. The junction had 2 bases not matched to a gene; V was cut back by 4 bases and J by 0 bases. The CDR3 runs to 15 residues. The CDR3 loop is CASSGLAGDQETQYF. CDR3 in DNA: TGTGCCAGCAGTGGGCTAGCGGGGGACCAAGAGACCCAGTACTTC.

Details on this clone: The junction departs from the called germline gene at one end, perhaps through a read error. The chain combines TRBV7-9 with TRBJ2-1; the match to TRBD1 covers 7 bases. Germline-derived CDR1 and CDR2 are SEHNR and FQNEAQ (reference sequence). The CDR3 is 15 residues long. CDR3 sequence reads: CASSSGTASDNEQFF. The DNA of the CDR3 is TGTGCCAGCAGCTCCGGGACAGCCTCCGACAATGAGCAGTTCTTC.

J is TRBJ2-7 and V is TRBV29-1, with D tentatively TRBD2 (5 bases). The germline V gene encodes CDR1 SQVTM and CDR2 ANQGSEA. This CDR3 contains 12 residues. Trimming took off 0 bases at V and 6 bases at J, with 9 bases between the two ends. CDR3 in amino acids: CSVEEPGSEQYF. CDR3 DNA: TGCAGCGTTGAAGAGCCGGGAAGCGAGCAGTACTTC.

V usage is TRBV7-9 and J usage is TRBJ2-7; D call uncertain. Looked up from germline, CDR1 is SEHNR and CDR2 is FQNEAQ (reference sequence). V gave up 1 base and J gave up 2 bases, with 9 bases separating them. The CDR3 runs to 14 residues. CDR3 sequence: CASSLGLPPYEQYF. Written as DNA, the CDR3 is TGTGCCAGCAGCTTAGGACTGCCACCCTACGAGCAGTACTTC.

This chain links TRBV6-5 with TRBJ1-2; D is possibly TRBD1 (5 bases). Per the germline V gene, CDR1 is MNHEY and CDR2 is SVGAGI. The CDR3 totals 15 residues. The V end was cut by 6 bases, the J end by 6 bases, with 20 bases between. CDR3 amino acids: CASRPGTQKVNGYTF. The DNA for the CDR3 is TGTGCCAGCAGGCCCGGGACTCAGAAGGTCAATGGCTACACCTTC.

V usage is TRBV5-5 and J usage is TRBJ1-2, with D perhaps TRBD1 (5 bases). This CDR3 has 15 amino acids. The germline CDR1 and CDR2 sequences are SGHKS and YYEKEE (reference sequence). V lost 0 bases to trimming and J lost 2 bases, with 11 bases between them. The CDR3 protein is CASSLERGGNYGYTF. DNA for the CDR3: TGTGCCAGCAGCTTGGAGCGGGGCGGCAACTATGGCTACACCTTC.

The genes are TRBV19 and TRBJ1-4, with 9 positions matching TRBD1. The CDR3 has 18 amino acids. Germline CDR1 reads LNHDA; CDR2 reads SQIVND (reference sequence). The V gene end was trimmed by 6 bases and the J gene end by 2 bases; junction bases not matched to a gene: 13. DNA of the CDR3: TGTGCCAGTAGCAAGTCCCGGGACAGGGTTGGGACTAATGAAAAACTGTTTTTT. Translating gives CASSKSRDRVGTNEKLFF.

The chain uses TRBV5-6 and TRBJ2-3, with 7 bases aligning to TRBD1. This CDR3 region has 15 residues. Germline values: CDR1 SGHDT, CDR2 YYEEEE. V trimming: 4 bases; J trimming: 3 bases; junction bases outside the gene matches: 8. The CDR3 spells CASSLGTVGTDTQYF. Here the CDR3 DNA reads TGTGCCAGCAGCCTGGGGACAGTAGGAACAGATACGCAGTATTTT.

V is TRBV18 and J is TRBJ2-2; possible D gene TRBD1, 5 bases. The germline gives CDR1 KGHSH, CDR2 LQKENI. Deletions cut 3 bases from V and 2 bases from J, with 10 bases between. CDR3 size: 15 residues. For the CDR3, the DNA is TGTGCCAGCTCACCTAAGGGGCTCAACACCGGGGAGCTGTTTTTT. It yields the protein CASSPKGLNTGELFF.

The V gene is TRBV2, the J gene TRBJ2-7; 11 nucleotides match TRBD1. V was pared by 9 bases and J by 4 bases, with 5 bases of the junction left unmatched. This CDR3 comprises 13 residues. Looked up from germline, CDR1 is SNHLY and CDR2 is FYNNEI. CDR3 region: CASRDRGWYEQYF. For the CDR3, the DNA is TGTGCCAGTCGGGACAGGGGGTGGTACGAGCAGTACTTC.

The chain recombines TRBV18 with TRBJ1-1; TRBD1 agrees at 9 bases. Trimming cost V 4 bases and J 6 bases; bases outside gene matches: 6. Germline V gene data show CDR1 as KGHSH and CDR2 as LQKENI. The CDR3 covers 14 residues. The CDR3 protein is CASSRPGQGSEAFF. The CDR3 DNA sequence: TGTGCCAGCTCACGGCCGGGACAGGGCTCTGAAGCTTTCTTT.